The sequence of this T cell receptor (beta chain) was determined in a study of spatial heterogeneity in lung cancer. Across the study: In cases with available follow-up PBMC samples, these were sequenced at a median of about two years after resection.

Germline V gene lookup returns CDR1 LGHDT and CDR2 YNNKEL (reference sequence). V lost 2 bases, J lost 9 bases, and 11 bases lay in between. CDR3 length equals 13 residues. Single TCR cDNA molecules each had their own unique molecular identifier. Via MiXCR, TCRdb re-called the 5' RACE reads, giving one row per CDR3 protein. This table has around 98,000 distinct CDR3 sequences, approximately 20% appearing once. Regarding time point: blood at routine non-recurrence follow-up after resection. Material for sequencing was whole RNA from tumor, nontumor lung or frozen PBMC, left unsorted. Overall study results and limits: More often at tumor resection than at routine follow-up, ubiquitous expanded tumor TCRs were detected in the blood.

About this clonotype: Its antigen is unidentified. A much larger clone lies a single base off, so this may be a read error.

The receptor's source is a male donor with early-stage non-small cell lung cancer. The chain employs TRBV3-1 and TRBJ1-5; D possibly corresponds to TRBD1 (5 bases). Sequences were derived from PBMCs, sampled at follow-up. In nucleotides, the CDR3 is TGTGCCAGCAGCCAACTGGTGGGGCGGCCCCAGCATTTT. Residues: CASSQLVGRPQHF.